What follows are 7 T cell receptor beta chains derived from one specimen sequenced in a study of T cells in Graves' hyperthyroidism and ophthalmopathy. TCR beta CDR3 region amplification was performed from RNA transcripts. RT-PCR in the first round (using the HTBI primer set) targeted the TCR CDR3. TCRdb recomputed calls from the multiplex PCR reads with MiXCR, one row per CDR3 protein. This table has 45,000 or so distinct CDR3 sequences, around 49% appearing once. The sample taken for sequencing was peripheral blood or thyroid tissue (not recorded which). The receptors were gathered from a woman aged 45-65 years with Graves' hyperthyroidism.

The gene calls are TRBV2 and TRBJ1-2; perhaps TRBD1 as D (6 bases). CDR1 and CDR2 from the germline V gene are SNHLY and FYNNEI. There are 14 residues in the CDR3. Trimming pared 6 bases from V and 6 bases from J, leaving 17 bases between. CDR3 sequence reads: CASSPDRSLDGYTF. CDR3 DNA sequence: TGTGCCAGCAGCCCTGACAGGTCCCTGGATGGCTACACCTTC.

V is TRBV10-3 and J is TRBJ2-5; 8 nucleotides align to TRBD1. The junction had 13 bases not matched to a gene; V was cut back by 6 bases and J by 1 base. Germline CDR1 ENHRY, CDR2 SYGVKD. The CDR3 contains 17 residues. The CDR3 here is CAIRAAGGDVGQETQYF. The CDR3 bases are TGTGCCATCAGGGCCGCAGGGGGCGACGTTGGCCAAGAGACCCAGTACTTC.

This clonotype was detected ten times or more. The genes are TRBV7-9 and TRBJ2-5; 9 positions agree with TRBD2. CDR1 is SEHNR and CDR2 is FQNEAQ in the germline V gene (reference sequence). The CDR3 is made up of 14 amino acids. The V and J ends lost 4 bases and 3 bases, in that order; junction bases with no gene match: 3. CDR3 sequence reads: CASSSLAGKETQYF. CDR3 bases: TGTGCCAGCAGCTCGCTAGCGGGAAAAGAGACCCAGTACTTC.

This clonotype occurred a few times. The chain uses TRBV28 and TRBJ1-4; 9 bases agree with TRBD1. The CDR3 sequence is 14 residues long. V was pared by 4 bases and J by 4 bases, with 1 base of the junction left unmatched. Germline-derived CDR1 and CDR2 are MDHEN and SYDVKM. CDR3 bases: TGTGCCAGCAGTTGGGACAGGGTTAATGAAAAACTGTTTTTT. This gives the protein CASSWDRVNEKLFF. The variable domain in full, completed from reference TRBV28 and TRBJ1-4, reads DVKVTQSSRYLVKRTGEKVFLECVQDMDHENMFWYRQDPGLGLRLIYFSYDVKMKEKGDIPEGYSVSREKKERFSLILESASTNQTSMYLCASSWDRVNEKLFFGSGTQLSVL.

In regard to this clonotype: At one boundary the junction diverges from the germline segment, which might be a read error. The chain has TRBV5-1 and TRBJ2-5; D is possibly TRBD1 or TRBD2 (5 bases each). Germline CDR1 and CDR2: SGHRS and YFSETQ. CDR3 length equals 13 residues. CDR3 in DNA: TGCGCCGGCAGCCGGGCGAGGGGCGAGACCCAGTACTTC. It encodes CAGSRARGETQYF. The whole variable domain, remainder taken from reference TRBV5-1 and TRBJ2-5, is KAGVTQTPRYLIKTRGQQVTLSCSPISGHRSVSWYQQTPGQGLQFLFEYFSETQRNKGNFPGRFSGRQFSNSRSEMNVSTLELGDSALYLCAGSRARGETQYFGPGTRLLVL.

At least ten counts were recorded for this clonotype. The rearrangement links TRBV11-2 to TRBJ2-7; 7 bases agree with TRBD1. After removal of 3 bases from V and 3 bases from J, the junction contained 11 bases not matched to a gene. CDR1 SGHAT and CDR2 FQNNGV come from the germline V gene. The CDR3 has 16 amino acids. CDR3 in DNA: TGTGCCAGCAGCTTCTTTGGGACAGTAAACCGCTACGAGCAGTACTTC. Translation gives CASSFFGTVNRYEQYF.

This clonotype showed up many times. This chain uses TRBV10-2 with TRBJ1-5, with D possibly being TRBD1 (6 bases). This CDR3 spans 16 amino acids. From germline, CDR1 is WSHSY and CDR2 SAAADI. Deletions cut 3 bases from V and 4 bases from J, with 16 bases between. The CDR3 nucleotides are TGCGCCAGCAGTGACATCAGGGGCCTTGGTAATCAGCCCCAGCATTTT. It codes for CASSDIRGLGNQPQHF.